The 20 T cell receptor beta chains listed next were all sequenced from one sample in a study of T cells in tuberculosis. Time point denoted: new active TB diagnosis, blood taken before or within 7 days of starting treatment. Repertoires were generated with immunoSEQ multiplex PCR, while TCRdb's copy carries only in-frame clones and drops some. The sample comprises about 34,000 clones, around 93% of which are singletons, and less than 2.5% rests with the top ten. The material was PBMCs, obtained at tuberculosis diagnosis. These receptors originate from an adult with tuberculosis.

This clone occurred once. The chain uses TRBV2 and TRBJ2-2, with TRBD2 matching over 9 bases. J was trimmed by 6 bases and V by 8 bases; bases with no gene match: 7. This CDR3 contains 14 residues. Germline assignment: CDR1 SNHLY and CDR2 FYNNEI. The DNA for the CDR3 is TGTGCCAGCTACGGCCTAGCGGGACCCGGGGAGCTGTTTTTT. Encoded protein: CASYGLAGPGELFF.

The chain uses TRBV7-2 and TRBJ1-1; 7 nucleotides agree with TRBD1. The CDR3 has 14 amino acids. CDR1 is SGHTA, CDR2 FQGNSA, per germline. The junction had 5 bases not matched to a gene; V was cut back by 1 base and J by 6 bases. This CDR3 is CASSLGTGLAEAFF. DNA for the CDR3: TGTGCCAGCAGCTTAGGGACAGGACTTGCTGAAGCTTTCTTT.

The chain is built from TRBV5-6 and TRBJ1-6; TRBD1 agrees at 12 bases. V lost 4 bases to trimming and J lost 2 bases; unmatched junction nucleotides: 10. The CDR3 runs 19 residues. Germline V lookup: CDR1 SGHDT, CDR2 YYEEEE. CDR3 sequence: CASSRRDRGPAAYNSPLHF. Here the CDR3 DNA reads TGTGCCAGCAGCCGACGGGACAGGGGGCCTGCGGCCTATAATTCACCCCTCCACTTT.

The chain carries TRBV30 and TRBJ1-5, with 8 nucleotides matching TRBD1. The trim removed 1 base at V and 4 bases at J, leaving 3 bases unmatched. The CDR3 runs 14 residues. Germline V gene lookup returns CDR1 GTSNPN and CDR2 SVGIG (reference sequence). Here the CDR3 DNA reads TGTGCCTGGAGTGCACAGGGGGGGAATCAGCCCCAGCATTTT. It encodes CAWSAQGGNQPQHF.

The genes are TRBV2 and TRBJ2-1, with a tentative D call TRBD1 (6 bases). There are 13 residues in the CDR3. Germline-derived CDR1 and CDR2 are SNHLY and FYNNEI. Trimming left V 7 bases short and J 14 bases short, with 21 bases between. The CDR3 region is CASTASYRAREFF. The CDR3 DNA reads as TGTGCCAGCACGGCATCCTACAGGGCGCGGGAGTTCTTC.

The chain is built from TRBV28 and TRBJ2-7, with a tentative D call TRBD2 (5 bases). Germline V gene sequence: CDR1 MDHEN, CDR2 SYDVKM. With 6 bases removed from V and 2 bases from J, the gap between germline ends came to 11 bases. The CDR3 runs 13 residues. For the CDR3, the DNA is TGTGCCAGCAGCCCGACACTAGCCTACGAGCAGTACGTC. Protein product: CASSPTLAYEQYV.

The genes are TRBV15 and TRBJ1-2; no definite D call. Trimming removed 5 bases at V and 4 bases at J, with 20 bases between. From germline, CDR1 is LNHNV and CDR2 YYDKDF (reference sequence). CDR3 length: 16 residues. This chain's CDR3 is CATSEVGGEHIYGYTF. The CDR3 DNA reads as TGTGCCACCAGCGAGGTTGGAGGCGAACACATCTATGGCTACACCTTC.

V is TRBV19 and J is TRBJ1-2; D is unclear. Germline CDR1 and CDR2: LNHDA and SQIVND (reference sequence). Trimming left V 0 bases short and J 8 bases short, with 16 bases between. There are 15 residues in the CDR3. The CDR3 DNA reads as TGTGCCAGTAGTATAGAAACAAGAGGGAGATCAGGCTACACCTTC. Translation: CASSIETRGRSGYTF.

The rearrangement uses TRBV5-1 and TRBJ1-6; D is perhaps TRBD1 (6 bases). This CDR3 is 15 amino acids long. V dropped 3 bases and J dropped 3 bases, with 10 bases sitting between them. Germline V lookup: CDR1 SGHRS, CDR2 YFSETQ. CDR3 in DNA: TGCGCCAGCAGCTCACAGGGTAACTATAATTCACCCCTCCACTTT. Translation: CASSSQGNYNSPLHF.

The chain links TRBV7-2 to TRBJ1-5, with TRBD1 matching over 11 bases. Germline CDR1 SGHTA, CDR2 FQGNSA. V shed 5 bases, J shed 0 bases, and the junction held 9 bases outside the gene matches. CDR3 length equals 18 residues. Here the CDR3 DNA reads TGTGCCAGCAGCGCCGGGACAGGGGGAGGATATAGCAATCAGCCCCAGCATTTT. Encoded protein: CASSAGTGGGYSNQPQHF.

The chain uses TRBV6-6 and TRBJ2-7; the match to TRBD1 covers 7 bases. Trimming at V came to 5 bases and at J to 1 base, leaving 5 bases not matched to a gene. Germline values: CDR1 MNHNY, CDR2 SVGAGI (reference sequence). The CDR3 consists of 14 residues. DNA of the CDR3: TGTGCCAGCAGTACCGGACAGGCTTCCTACGAGCAGTACTTC. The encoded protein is CASSTGQASYEQYF.

The CDR3 bases are TGTGCCAGCAGTGTATCAAACCCGGGGACTACCCGGCCCCAGCATTTT. This encodes CASSVSNPGTTRPQHF. The chain uses TRBV2 and TRBJ1-5; D might be TRBD1 (5 bases). There are 16 residues in the CDR3. The V end was cut by 4 bases, the J end by 9 bases, with 22 bases between. Germline V gives CDR1 SNHLY, CDR2 FYNNEI.

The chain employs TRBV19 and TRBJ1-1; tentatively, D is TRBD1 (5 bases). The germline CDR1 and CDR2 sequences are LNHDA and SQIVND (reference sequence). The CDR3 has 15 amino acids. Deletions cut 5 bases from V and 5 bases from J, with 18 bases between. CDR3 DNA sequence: TGTGCCAGTAGTCGGACCCCAGGCGGGGGGACTGAAGCTTTCTTT. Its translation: CASSRTPGGGTEAFF.

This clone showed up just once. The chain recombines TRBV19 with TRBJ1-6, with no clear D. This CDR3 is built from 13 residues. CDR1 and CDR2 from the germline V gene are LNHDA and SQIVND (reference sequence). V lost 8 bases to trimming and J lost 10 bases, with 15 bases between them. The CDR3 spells CASATLGVSPLHF. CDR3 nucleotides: TGTGCCAGTGCTACCCTCGGGGTATCACCCCTCCACTTT.

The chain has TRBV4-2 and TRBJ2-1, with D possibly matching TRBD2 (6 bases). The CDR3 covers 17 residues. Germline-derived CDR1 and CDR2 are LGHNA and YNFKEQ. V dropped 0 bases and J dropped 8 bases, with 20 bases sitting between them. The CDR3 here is CASSQEVSDYLPYEQFF. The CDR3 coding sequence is TGTGCCAGCAGCCAAGAAGTATCGGACTACTTACCTTATGAGCAGTTCTTC.

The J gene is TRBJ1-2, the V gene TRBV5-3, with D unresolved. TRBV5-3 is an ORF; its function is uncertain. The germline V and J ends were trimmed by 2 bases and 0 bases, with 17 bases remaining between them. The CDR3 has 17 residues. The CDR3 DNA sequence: TGTGCCAGAAGCTTAGACCCCTGCGGGGAAGCTAACTATGGCTACACCTTC. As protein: CARSLDPCGEANYGYTF.

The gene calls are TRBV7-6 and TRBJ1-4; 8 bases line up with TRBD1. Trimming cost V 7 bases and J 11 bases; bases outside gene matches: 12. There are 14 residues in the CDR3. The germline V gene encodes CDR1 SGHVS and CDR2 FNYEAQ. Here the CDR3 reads CASTQTGELWKLFF. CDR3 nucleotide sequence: TGTGCCAGCACCCAGACAGGGGAGCTGTGGAAACTGTTTTTT.

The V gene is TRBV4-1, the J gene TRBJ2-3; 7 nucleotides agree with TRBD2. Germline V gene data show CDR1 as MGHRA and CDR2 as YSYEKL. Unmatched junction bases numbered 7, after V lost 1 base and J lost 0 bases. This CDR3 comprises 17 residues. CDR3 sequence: CASSQGFGGGSTDTQYF. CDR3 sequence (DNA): TGCGCCAGCAGCCAAGGCTTCGGCGGGGGTAGCACAGATACGCAGTATTTT.

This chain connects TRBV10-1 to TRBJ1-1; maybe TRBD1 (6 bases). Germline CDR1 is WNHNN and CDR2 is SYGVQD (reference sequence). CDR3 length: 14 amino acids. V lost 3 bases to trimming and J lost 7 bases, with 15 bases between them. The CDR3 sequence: CASSDPGTRGEAFF. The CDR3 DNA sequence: TGCGCCAGCAGTGACCCCGGGACACGAGGTGAAGCTTTCTTT.

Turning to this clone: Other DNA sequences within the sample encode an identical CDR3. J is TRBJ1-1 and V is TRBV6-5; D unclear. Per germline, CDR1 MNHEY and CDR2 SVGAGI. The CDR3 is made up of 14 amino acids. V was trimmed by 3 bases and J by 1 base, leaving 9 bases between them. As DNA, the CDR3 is TGTGCCAGCAGTTATTCCCTGAGGAACACTGAAGCTTTCTTT. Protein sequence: CASSYSLRNTEAFF.